The 8 T cell receptor beta chains reported below all come from one sample, sequenced in a study of T cells after yellow fever vaccination (dated by TCRdb to between 2018 and 2020). The treatment or condition label, read with the paper, signifies: live attenuated yellow fever vaccine strain. Libraries were constructed by 5' RACE. The run used an Illumina HiSeq 2500. The public reads were quality trimmed at Q25 with fastp and then assembled into clones with MiXCR by TCRdb, keeping productive beta chains. Identical CDR3 protein sequences are pooled into one entry, listed with their most common genes and DNA. In this sample the table shows about 150,000 distinct CDR3 sequences, more than 6.5% of which occur a single time. The leading ten clones occupy approximately 0.67% of the sample. The specimen comprised CD4+ T cells sorted from PBMCs, sampled 10 days after the yellow fever booster vaccination. These receptors all stem from a man aged 25-40 years who received the YFV17D yellow fever vaccine.

This clonotype was recorded many times. This chain links TRBV5-1 with TRBJ2-2; 9 bases are shared with TRBD1. CDR1 and CDR2 (germline): SGHRS, YFSETQ. The junction had 8 bases not matched to a gene; V was cut back by 5 bases and J by 3 bases. The CDR3 contains 16 residues. The DNA of the CDR3 is TGCGCCAGCAGATCCGGACAGGGGAGGTACACCGGGGAGCTGTTTTTT. It codes for CASRSGQGRYTGELFF.

This clonotype has only a few counts. The CDR3 bases are TGTGCCAGCAGCTTACAGCCTCCGGAGACCCAGTACTTC. This encodes CASSLQPPETQYF. This rearrangement joins TRBV7-2 to TRBJ2-5; D ambiguous. This CDR3 is built from 13 residues. Germline CDR1 and CDR2: SGHTA and FQGNSA. The V end was cut by 2 bases, the J end by 5 bases, with 9 bases between.

V is TRBV7-2 and J is TRBJ2-1; TRBD2 aligns across 8 bases. Trimming removed 1 base from V and 14 bases from J; junction bases left unmatched: 4. The CDR3 length is 12 residues. Looked up from germline, CDR1 is SGHTA and CDR2 is FQGNSA. The CDR3 is CASSLEVGREFF. The DNA of the CDR3 is TGTGCCAGCAGCTTAGAGGTCGGGAGGGAGTTCTTC.

This clonotype has at least ten counts. This rearrangement joins TRBV29-1 to TRBJ2-2, with D possibly being TRBD2 (6 bases). Trimming took 4 bases from V and 1 from J, leaving 10 bases between them. The CDR3 runs 14 residues. CDR1 and CDR2 from the germline V gene are SQVTM and ANQGSEA. The CDR3 here is CSVVGGKNTGELFF. The DNA for the CDR3 is TGCAGCGTTGTGGGGGGAAAGAACACCGGGGAGCTGTTTTTT.

This clonotype was observed a few times. This chain joins TRBV5-4 and TRBJ2-5; 9 bases line up with TRBD2. CDR1 is SGHNT, CDR2 YYREEE, per germline (reference sequence). The V segment lost 7 bases and the J segment 10 bases; nucleotides outside the gene matches: 11. The CDR3 is made up of 13 amino acids. The CDR3 nucleotides read TGTGCCAGCGGGCTAGCGGGGACAGTGGGCCAGTACTTC. Its protein product is CASGLAGTVGQYF.

This clonotype was recorded at least ten times. This chain joins TRBV12-3 or TRBV12-4 and TRBJ2-7; D unresolved. This CDR3 contains 15 residues. V gave up 2 bases and J gave up 3 bases, with 14 bases separating them. In DNA form, the CDR3 reads TGTGCCAGCAGTTTAATCTCCTCTGACAACTACGAGCAGTACTTC. Translated, it gives CASSLISSDNYEQYF.

At least ten counts were recorded for this clonotype. The chain recombines TRBV20-1 with TRBJ2-7; 10 nucleotides match TRBD2. The V segment lost 3 bases and the J segment 3 bases; nucleotides outside the gene matches: 5. The CDR3 spans 14 residues. Germline assignment: CDR1 DFQATT and CDR2 SNEGSKA (reference sequence). The CDR3 here is CSASGLAEIYEQYF. For the CDR3, the DNA is TGCAGTGCTAGCGGACTAGCGGAAATCTACGAGCAGTACTTC.

This clonotype has a count of ten or more. The rearrangement joins TRBV5-7 to TRBJ1-4; the D gene is possibly TRBD1 (5 bases). TRBV5-7 is filed as an ORF, its function uncertain. This CDR3 spans 11 amino acids. Trimming removed 8 bases from V and 14 bases from J, with 16 bases in between. The CDR3 region has the DNA TGTGCCAGGGGGCCCTTGGGGATTCTGTTTTTT. Its translation is CARGPLGILFF.